At least ten counts were recorded for the clone carrying this T cell receptor beta chain. Its specificity is not known. TCRdb analysed the RACE reads with MiXCR anew, one entry per CDR3 protein. The sample records 150,000 to 200,000 distinct CDR3 sequences, approximately 14% being singletons. The record originates from a study of human T cells and chemical hapten exposure. Study findings and constraints: Significantly greater numbers of large CDR3 similarity clusters came from expanded TCRs than from controls.

Time point of the sample: patch test 1, 2 weeks after DPC sensitization. As for treatment: therapeutic diphenylcyclopropenone sensitization with weekly scalp DPC. From whole blood left unfractionated, total RNA was extracted. The V segment lost 5 bases and the J segment 7 bases; nucleotides outside the gene matches: 23. The germline CDR1 and CDR2 sequences are MNHNY and SVGAGI (reference sequence). This CDR3 is 19 amino acids long. The material was whole blood, obtained in connection with sensitization to the hapten diphenylcyclopropenone (DPC). The chain combines TRBV6-6 with TRBJ1-5, with 7 positions matching TRBD1. The receptor's source is a woman under 40 with alopecia areata. Some clones in this sample may be carry-over from other donors' samples. The CDR3: CASSGLLFEGARGGQPQHF. DNA for the CDR3: TGTGCCAGCAGTGGCTTGCTATTCGAGGGGGCGCGAGGAGGCCAGCCCCAGCATTTT.